The 16 T cell receptor beta chains presented below share a single source sample, sequenced in a study of cytomegalovirus exposure and HLA in healthy donors. PCR involved 60 Vbeta and 13 Jbeta primers. Profiling relied on immunoSEQ multiplex PCR, and the TCRdb table lists in-frame clones only, not all of them. Among fewer than 200,000 clones listed, 75% to 80% were seen once. The specimen sequenced was PBMCs. These receptors came from a man aged 40-55 years in good health and CMV-seropositive.

The chain links TRBV7-6 to TRBJ2-3, with D tentatively TRBD2 (5 bases). V shed 5 bases and J shed 0 bases, with 12 bases lying between them. The CDR3 has 15 amino acids. The germline gives CDR1 SGHVS, CDR2 FNYEAQ. The CDR3: CASSQDRGSTDTQYF. CDR3 nucleotides: TGTGCCAGCAGCCAGGACCGGGGAAGCACAGATACGCAGTATTTT.

V is TRBV6-6 and J is TRBJ2-7, with 8 bases aligning to TRBD1. CDR3 length: 16 amino acids. Germline V gene data show CDR1 as MNHNY and CDR2 as SVGAGI (reference sequence). V trimming: 6 bases; J trimming: 5 bases; junction bases outside the gene matches: 15. CDR3 in amino acids: CASSPDRSRGHDEQYF. CDR3 bases: TGTGCCAGCAGCCCCGATCGCAGCAGGGGGCATGACGAGCAGTACTTC.

V usage is TRBV7-8 and J usage is TRBJ1-4; TRBD1 agrees at 7 bases. The CDR3 loop spans 16 amino acids. The germline V gene has CDR1 SGHVS and CDR2 FQNEAQ. V lost 1 base, J lost 7 bases, and 9 bases stayed unmatched. This CDR3 reads CASSLGQNRGFEKLFF. The CDR3 coding sequence is TGTGCCAGCAGCTTAGGCCAAAACAGGGGTTTTGAAAAACTGTTTTTT. Combining the CDR3 with reference TRBV7-8 and TRBJ1-4 gives the whole variable domain GAGVSQSPRYKVAKRGQDVALRCDPISGHVSLFWYQQALGQGPEFLTYFQNEAQLDKSGLPSDRFFAERPEGSVSTLKIQRTQQEDSAVYLCASSLGQNRGFEKLFFGSGTQLSVL.

V gene TRBV14 combines with J gene TRBJ2-1; weak D call: TRBD2 (6 bases). Germline V gene data show CDR1 as SGHDN and CDR2 as FVKESK. The CDR3 consists of 16 residues. The V and J ends lost 0 bases and 3 bases respectively, with 12 bases between them. The CDR3 region is CASSQDRGDFYNEQFF. The CDR3 DNA sequence: TGTGCCAGCAGCCAAGATCGCGGGGACTTCTACAATGAGCAGTTCTTC.

This clone has just a few counts. The chain combines TRBV6-1 with TRBJ1-4; unclear D gene. Trimming pared 2 bases from V and 7 bases from J, leaving 14 bases between. This CDR3 comprises 15 residues. Germline V gives CDR1 MNHNS, CDR2 SASEGT. CDR3 amino acids: CASSENTALSEKLFF. In DNA form, the CDR3 reads TGTGCCAGCAGTGAAAACACGGCACTAAGTGAAAAACTGTTTTTT.

The chain employs TRBV7-2 and TRBJ2-1, with TRBD2 matching 7 bases. Germline CDR1 and CDR2: SGHTA and FQGNSA. The CDR3 covers 14 residues. The J segment lost 9 bases and the V segment lost 1 base, leaving 6 bases of the junction unmatched. The CDR3 loop reads CASSLVGGEFEQFF. CDR3 DNA sequence: TGTGCCAGCAGCTTAGTGGGGGGGGAGTTTGAGCAGTTCTTC.

This chain connects TRBV28 to TRBJ2-6; D perhaps matches TRBD1 (6 bases). The CDR3 length is 16 residues. V was cut by 6 bases and J by 3 bases, with 15 bases left in between. CDR1 is MDHEN and CDR2 is SYDVKM in the germline V gene. CDR3 protein: CASRAGRGYGANVLTF. Here the CDR3 DNA reads TGTGCCAGCAGGGCCGGCAGGGGTTATGGGGCCAACGTCCTGACTTTC.

V gene TRBV6-5 combines with J gene TRBJ2-2; 7 positions agree with TRBD2. This CDR3 is 15 amino acids long. After removal of 9 bases from V and 2 bases from J, the junction contained 9 bases not matched to a gene. In germline, CDR1 is MNHEY, CDR2 SVGAGI. CDR3 nucleotide sequence: TGTGCCAGTTCCCCGGGAGGTTCAAACACCGGGGAGCTGTTTTTT. Encoded protein: CASSPGGSNTGELFF.

The chain is built from TRBV29-1 and TRBJ2-7, with 7 nucleotides matching TRBD1. V dropped 3 bases and J dropped 4; count of bases not matched to a gene: 9. The CDR3 is 14 amino acids. From germline, CDR1 is SQVTM and CDR2 ANQGSEA. CDR3 in amino acids: CSVEFPGTVYEQYF. CDR3 in DNA: TGCAGCGTTGAGTTCCCCGGGACAGTTTACGAGCAGTACTTC.

The J gene is TRBJ1-4, the V gene TRBV29-1; weak D call: TRBD1 (5 bases). V was shortened by 7 bases and J by 8 bases, with 17 bases between the two germline ends. The CDR3 has 13 amino acids. Germline assignment: CDR1 SQVTM and CDR2 ANQGSEA. CDR3 DNA: TGCAGCGCCGGTGACAGATTCTTAGAAAAACTGTTTTTT. Protein product: CSAGDRFLEKLFF.

V usage is TRBV11-3 and J usage is TRBJ2-1; D might be TRBD2 (5 bases). This CDR3 contains 15 residues. CDR1 and CDR2 (germline): SGHNT, YENEEA. Trimming cost V 2 bases and J 1 base, with 9 bases left between them. CDR3: CASSLRGVSYNEQFF. In DNA, the CDR3 is TGTGCCAGCAGCTTACGGGGAGTGTCCTACAATGAGCAGTTCTTC.

This clone was observed a handful of times. The chain couples TRBV2 to TRBJ2-5, with TRBD1 matching 7 bases. Trimming removed 6 bases from V and 1 base from J; junction bases left unmatched: 5. The CDR3 runs 14 residues. Germline V gene sequence: CDR1 SNHLY, CDR2 FYNNEI. CDR3 protein: CASRATGFQETQYF. The CDR3 coding sequence is TGTGCCAGCAGGGCGACAGGGTTCCAAGAGACCCAGTACTTC.

V is TRBV29-1 and J is TRBJ2-1; the D is unclear. The germline gives CDR1 SQVTM, CDR2 ANQGSEA. V was cut by 4 bases and J by 0 bases, with 13 bases left in between. The length of the CDR3 is 15 residues. The CDR3 bases are TGCAGCGTTGGCATAGGAGCGAGCTCCTACAATGAGCAGTTCTTC. This gives the protein CSVGIGASSYNEQFF.

The chain is built from TRBV5-1 and TRBJ2-7; the D gene is possibly TRBD1 (6 bases). Deletions cut 0 bases from V and 7 bases from J, with 20 bases between. The CDR3 spans 16 residues. Germline CDR1 reads SGHRS; CDR2 reads YFSETQ. CDR3 loop: CASSLVGAGAAREQYF. The CDR3 nucleotides are TGCGCCAGCAGCTTGGTTGGGGCAGGGGCTGCTCGGGAGCAGTACTTC. The full variable domain, its missing parts supplied by reference TRBV5-1 and TRBJ2-7, is KAGVTQTPRYLIKTRGQQVTLSCSPISGHRSVSWYQQTPGQGLQFLFEYFSETQRNKGNFPGRFSGRQFSNSRSEMNVSTLELGDSALYLCASSLVGAGAAREQYFGPGTRLTVT.

V is TRBV5-8 and J is TRBJ1-2, with D uncertain. The CDR3 has 12 residues. The germline V gene has CDR1 SGHTS and CDR2 YDEGEE. V lost 4 bases and J lost 7, with 11 bases in between. The CDR3 DNA is TGTGCCAGCAGCCTAGAGTCGGGTGGCTACACCTTC. Protein sequence: CASSLESGGYTF.

The rearrangement joins TRBV6-5 to TRBJ2-7; the match to TRBD1 covers 8 bases. V was pared by 4 bases and J by 4 bases, with 9 bases of the junction left unmatched. The CDR3 is 15 residues long. Germline CDR1 reads MNHEY; CDR2 reads SVGAGI. CDR3 protein: CASSSPQGVGYEQYF. For the CDR3, the DNA is TGTGCCAGCAGTTCACCACAGGGGGTGGGGTACGAGCAGTACTTC.